These 19 T cell receptor beta chains came from one sample sequenced in a study of blood T cell repertoires in COVID-19. Sequencing used immunoSEQ multiplex PCR; TCRdb keeps in-frame clones, though not all of them. The data contain tens of thousands of clones, 80% to 90% of them seen just once; the ten biggest clones take up 7.3%. The sample comprised peripheral blood. These receptors all come from a man between 35 and 55 years old with acute or convalescent COVID-19.

A remark on this clone: The identical CDR3 is also encoded by other nucleotide sequences in the sample. The J gene is TRBJ1-6, the V gene TRBV11-2, with D maybe TRBD1 (6 bases). CDR1 is SGHAT and CDR2 is FQNNGV in the germline V gene. Trimming stripped 2 bases from V and 5 bases from J, with 10 bases between. The CDR3 covers 15 residues. The CDR3 bases are TGTGCCAGCAGCTTATCTCCAGGGGATAATTCACCCCTCCACTTT. Protein product: CASSLSPGDNSPLHF.

The genes are TRBV5-1 and TRBJ1-5, with a possible D match to TRBD1 (6 bases). Trimming cost V 2 bases and J 5 bases, with 8 bases left between them. CDR3 length equals 13 residues. Germline loops: CDR1 SGHRS, CDR2 YFSETQ. In nucleotides, the CDR3 is TGCGCCAGCAGCTTTGAGGGGGATCAGCCCCAGCATTTT. It specifies CASSFEGDQPQHF.

This chain links TRBV6-5 with TRBJ2-5; D remains ambiguous. Trimming took off 6 bases at V and 7 bases at J, with 12 bases between the two ends. Germline V gene lookup returns CDR1 MNHEY and CDR2 SVGAGI. This CDR3 spans 12 amino acids. CDR3 region: CASRKTRGTQYF. As DNA, the CDR3 is TGTGCCAGCAGGAAGACTCGCGGGACCCAGTACTTC.

Only a few counts were recorded for this clone. The chain uses TRBV7-7 and TRBJ2-1, with a tentative D call TRBD1 (5 bases). The germline CDR1 and CDR2 sequences are SSHAT and FNYEAQ (reference sequence). The CDR3 spans 13 residues. V was clipped by 3 bases and J by 10 bases, with 13 bases between them. As DNA, the CDR3 is TGTGCCAGCAGCTTGTCAGGGTGGAGCGAGCAGTTCTTC. Its protein is CASSLSGWSEQFF.

V is TRBV19 and J is TRBJ2-2, with 12 bases that match TRBD2. In germline, CDR1 is LNHDA, CDR2 SQIVND (reference sequence). V shed 5 bases and J 6 bases; nucleotides not matched to a gene: 10. The CDR3 spans 17 residues. The CDR3 DNA reads TGTGCCAGTAGTCTCTACGGACTAGCGGGGCCGTCCGGGGAGCTGTTTTTT. This encodes CASSLYGLAGPSGELFF.

In nucleotides, the CDR3 is TGTGCCAGCAGCTTAACGTACAGGGACGAAGCTTTCTTT. Translated, it gives CASSLTYRDEAFF. The chain has TRBV7-3 and TRBJ1-1; D is possibly TRBD1 (6 bases). In germline, CDR1 is SGHTA, CDR2 FQGTGA. This CDR3 contains 13 residues. V lost 0 bases and J 8 bases, leaving 10 bases between the germline ends.

J is TRBJ1-4 and V is TRBV6-5; tentatively, D is TRBD1 (5 bases). From germline, CDR1 is MNHEY and CDR2 SVGAGI. V lost 3 bases, J lost 8 bases, and 19 bases lay in between. This CDR3 comprises 16 residues. CDR3 coding DNA: TGTGCCAGCAGTTATGTGGCGGGGGGACCGGTAGAAAAACTGTTTTTT. It codes for CASSYVAGGPVEKLFF.

This chain uses TRBV7-2 with TRBJ2-7, with TRBD1 as a possible D gene (6 bases). CDR1 and CDR2 from the germline V gene are SGHTA and FQGNSA. Trimming took 5 bases from V and 2 from J, leaving 19 bases between them. This CDR3 is 16 amino acids long. CDR3 sequence: CASSGGGRGTPYEQYF. For the CDR3, the DNA is TGTGCCAGCAGCGGCGGTGGCAGGGGAACCCCCTACGAGCAGTACTTC.

CDR3 coding DNA: TGCAGTGCTAGTCCCCCCGCCGGGTTCCGTGGGGAGCAGTACTTC. This encodes CSASPPAGFRGEQYF. The V gene is TRBV20-1, the J gene TRBJ2-7, with D uncertain. V lost 3 bases to trimming and J lost 7 bases, with 22 bases between them. This CDR3 has 15 residues. CDR1 is DFQATT and CDR2 is SNEGSKA in the germline V gene (reference sequence).

The V gene is TRBV4-1, the J gene TRBJ1-1; 7 bases agree with TRBD1. From germline, CDR1 is MGHRA and CDR2 YSYEKL. The CDR3 is 15 residues long. The trim removed 4 bases at V and 0 bases at J, leaving 5 bases unmatched. The CDR3 bases are TGCGCCAGCAGCCCAAGACAGGGATTGAACACTGAAGCTTTCTTT. Its translation is CASSPRQGLNTEAFF.

This clone was counted only a few times. This chain uses TRBV5-4 with TRBJ1-4, with D maybe TRBD1 (6 bases). The CDR3 extends over 15 amino acids. Germline CDR1 SGHNT, CDR2 YYREEE (reference sequence). V was cut by 1 base and J by 3 bases, with 10 bases left in between. Here the CDR3 DNA reads TGTGCCAGCAGCTTGCAAGGGGGTTCTAATGAAAAACTGTTTTTT. Amino acid sequence: CASSLQGGSNEKLFF.

The chain links TRBV4-2 to TRBJ1-5, with TRBD1 matching 7 bases. The germline gives CDR1 LGHNA, CDR2 YNFKEQ. V dropped 4 bases and J dropped 4; count of bases not matched to a gene: 7. The CDR3 covers 15 residues. The CDR3 protein is CASSLYSGGNQPQHF. CDR3 sequence (DNA): TGTGCCAGCAGCCTTTACTCAGGGGGAAATCAGCCCCAGCATTTT.

This rearrangement joins TRBV11-3 to TRBJ2-1; 9 positions agree with TRBD2. CDR1 is SGHNT and CDR2 is YENEEA in the germline V gene. The CDR3 is 16 residues long. The V gene end was trimmed by 5 bases and the J gene end by 0 bases; junction bases not matched to a gene: 5. In nucleotides, the CDR3 is TGTGCCAGCAGCAAATCAGCGGGGGGCTCCTACAATGAGCAGTTCTTC. As protein: CASSKSAGGSYNEQFF.

V gene TRBV3-1 (or the pseudogene TRBV3-2) combines with J gene TRBJ2-7, with 10 positions matching TRBD2. Germline-derived CDR1 and CDR2 are LGHDT and YNNKEL (reference sequence). Trimming took 4 bases from V and 2 from J; bases not matched to a gene: 8. This CDR3 spans 16 amino acids. This CDR3 is CASSPQLTSGPYEQYF. The CDR3 DNA reads as TGTGCCAGCAGCCCCCAGTTGACTAGCGGGCCCTACGAGCAGTACTTC.

V gene TRBV27 combines with J gene TRBJ1-2, with 10 bases aligning to TRBD1. The CDR3 loop spans 13 amino acids. From germline, CDR1 is MNHEY and CDR2 SMNVEV (reference sequence). J gave up 8 bases and V 4 bases, and 4 bases lay outside the gene matches. The CDR3 region is CASSYGTGEGYTF. DNA for the CDR3: TGTGCCAGCAGTTACGGGACAGGGGAAGGCTACACCTTC.

The CDR3 is CASSLLGAGGEAFF. The CDR3 region has the DNA TGTGCCAGCAGTTTATTAGGCGCGGGAGGTGAAGCTTTCTTT. The chain has TRBV28 and TRBJ1-1; D not resolved. The CDR3 runs 14 residues. The V and J ends lost 1 base and 7 bases respectively, with 13 bases between them. CDR1 and CDR2 (germline): MDHEN, SYDVKM. The whole variable domain, filled in from reference TRBV28 and TRBJ1-1, reads DVKVTQSSRYLVKRTGEKVFLECVQDMDHENMFWYRQDPGLGLRLIYFSYDVKMKEKGDIPEGYSVSREKKERFSLILESASTNQTSMYLCASSLLGAGGEAFFGQGTRLTVV.

The chain employs TRBV4-1 and TRBJ2-3; TRBD1 is a possible D gene (5 bases). This CDR3 has 15 amino acids. Germline V lookup: CDR1 MGHRA, CDR2 YSYEKL. The V and J ends lost 0 bases and 2 bases respectively, with 9 bases between them. This chain's CDR3 is CASSQERGFTDTQYF. As DNA, the CDR3 is TGCGCCAGCAGCCAAGAAAGGGGCTTCACAGATACGCAGTATTTT.

Only a few counts were recorded for this clone. The V call is TRBV6-2 or TRBV6-3, the J call TRBJ2-7; 10 bases fit TRBD2. This CDR3 spans 14 amino acids. CDR1 and CDR2 from the germline V gene are MNHEY and SVGEGT. With V trimmed by 2 bases and J by 2 bases, 0 bases remained unmatched. This CDR3 is CASSYGTSAYEQYF. The CDR3 DNA reads as TGTGCCAGCAGTTACGGGACTAGCGCCTACGAGCAGTACTTC.

The chain has TRBV3-1 (or the pseudogene TRBV3-2) and TRBJ1-2; D unclear. The germline V gene has CDR1 LGHDT and CDR2 YNNKEL (reference sequence). The CDR3 has 13 residues. V lost 2 bases and J lost 6, with 10 bases in between. CDR3 nucleotides: TGTGCCAGCAGCCAACGGGATCGCGATGGCTACACCTTC. Translation gives CASSQRDRDGYTF.